The 26 T cell receptor beta chains in this list originate from one sample, sequenced in a study of beta chain features in type 1 diabetes. Study outcomes and limitations: A moderate, significant TCRB CDR3 shortening appeared in type 1 diabetes across four CD4+ subsets.

What was sequenced were expressed TCRB transcripts, since all of the isolated RNA had been reverse transcribed. Profiling relied on immunoSEQ multiplex PCR, and the TCRdb table lists in-frame clones only, not all of them. The sample contains about 120,000 clones, 15% to 20% of which appear only once. Their cognate antigens are unknown. Sequencing was performed on central memory CD4+ T cells from blood. The receptors stem from a man aged 18 to 35 with type 1 diabetes.

The rearrangement joins TRBV5-4 to TRBJ2-7; D ambiguous. The V gene's germline CDR1 is SGHNT and CDR2 YYREEE (reference sequence). The CDR3 length is 14 residues. V lost 3 bases and J lost 1, with 11 bases in between. CDR3 protein: CASSSKLSSYEQYF. CDR3 bases: TGTGCCAGCAGCTCGAAATTGTCTTCCTACGAGCAGTACTTC. Looking up the rest from reference TRBV5-4 and TRBJ2-7 gives the full variable domain: ETGVTQSPTHLIKTRGQQVTLRCSSQSGHNTVSWYQQALGQGPQFIFQYYREEENGRGNFPPRFSGLQFPNYSSELNVNALELDDSALYLCASSSKLSSYEQYFGPGTRLTVT.

This clone has a handful of counts. The J gene is TRBJ2-7, the V gene TRBV19, with TRBD1 identical over 8 bases. CDR1 and CDR2 from the germline V gene are LNHDA and SQIVND (reference sequence). The V segment lost 5 bases and the J segment 3 bases; nucleotides outside the gene matches: 12. The CDR3 has 16 amino acids. The CDR3, as DNA: TGTGCCAGTAGTGAAGGGACAGGCAGGTCCGACTACGAGCAGTACTTC. Its translation: CASSEGTGRSDYEQYF.

This clone was picked up many times. The chain recombines TRBV2 with TRBJ2-6; D call uncertain. Germline assignment: CDR1 SNHLY and CDR2 FYNNEI. V gave up 10 bases and J gave up 2 bases, with 12 bases separating them. The CDR3 loop spans 14 amino acids. The CDR3 coding sequence is TGTGCCACGTCCTGGCTTGCTGGGGCCAACGTCCTGACTTTC. It yields the protein CATSWLAGANVLTF.

To note about this clone: This sample includes further DNA sequences coding for the same CDR3. The CDR3 nucleotides are TGCGCCAGCAGCTTGGGGCAGGACGAGCAGTACTTC. Translated: CASSLGQDEQYF. V gene TRBV5-1 combines with J gene TRBJ2-7; D not resolved. The CDR3 extends over 12 amino acids. Trimming took off 0 bases at V and 5 bases at J, with 6 bases between the two ends. The V gene's germline CDR1 is SGHRS and CDR2 YFSETQ.

This clone was counted at least ten times. The V gene is TRBV7-2, the J gene TRBJ1-2, with a tentative D call TRBD1 (5 bases). This CDR3 is built from 16 residues. Trimming left V 0 bases short and J 2 bases short, with 13 bases between. Germline values: CDR1 SGHTA, CDR2 FQGNSA. In DNA, the CDR3 is TGTGCCAGCAGCTTAGCGCTTGGGGCAGGGAACTATGGCTACACCTTC. Its protein product is CASSLALGAGNYGYTF.

This clone was seen a few times. The gene calls are TRBV5-1 and TRBJ2-1, with 10 bases fitting TRBD2. Germline values: CDR1 SGHRS, CDR2 YFSETQ. With V trimmed by 3 bases and J by 4 bases, 7 bases remained unmatched. The CDR3 extends over 16 amino acids. The CDR3 DNA reads as TGCGCCAGCAGCTCCCCAAGGACTAGCGGTTACAATGAGCAGTTCTTC. Translated, it gives CASSSPRTSGYNEQFF.

This clone turned up a few times. The chain couples TRBV7-2 to TRBJ2-5; D ambiguous. Germline values: CDR1 SGHTA, CDR2 FQGNSA. The CDR3 extends over 12 amino acids. V gave up 5 bases and J gave up 5 bases, with 9 bases separating them. DNA of the CDR3: TGTGCCAGCAGCATAATGCGGGAGACCCAGTACTTC. Translating it yields CASSIMRETQYF.

The rearrangement joins TRBV5-8 to TRBJ1-1; TRBD1 matches at 7 bases. There are 14 residues in the CDR3. With 2 bases clipped from V and 0 bases from J, the junction kept 1 base outside the gene matches. The germline CDR1 and CDR2 sequences are SGHTS and YDEGEE. CDR3 sequence (DNA): TGTGCCAGCAGCTTCAGGGGGGTGAACACTGAAGCTTTCTTT. Protein product: CASSFRGVNTEAFF.

This chain uses TRBV14 with TRBJ2-3, with D perhaps matching TRBD2 (5 bases). The CDR3 runs to 15 residues. Between the trimmed V and J ends, which lost 1 base and 5 bases, there was a span of 13 bases. CDR1 and CDR2 from the germline V gene are SGHDN and FVKESK. The CDR3: CASSQGRPREDTQYF. The CDR3 DNA follows: TGTGCCAGCAGCCAAGGGCGGCCTCGGGAAGATACGCAGTATTTT.

The chain links TRBV7-2 to TRBJ2-5; D remains ambiguous. Germline V gene lookup returns CDR1 SGHTA and CDR2 FQGNSA. This CDR3 spans 13 amino acids. The V end was cut by 7 bases, the J end by 5 bases, with 14 bases between. CDR3 loop: CASNLFGAETQYF. The CDR3 DNA sequence: TGTGCCAGCAACCTCTTCGGAGCCGAGACCCAGTACTTC.

This clone was counted at least ten times. Other nucleotide sequences from this sample produce the same CDR3. The chain links TRBV11-2 to TRBJ2-5; TRBD2 agrees at 8 bases. CDR3 length: 18 amino acids. The germline CDR1 and CDR2 sequences are SGHAT and FQNNGV. Trimming at V came to 1 base and at J to 4 bases, leaving 14 bases not matched to a gene. The CDR3 bases are TGTGCCAGCAGCTTAGGACTGCTAGCGGGCGGGGCTGGAGAGACCCAGTACTTC. Its translation: CASSLGLLAGGAGETQYF.

V is TRBV7-6 and J is TRBJ2-7, with D hard to call. Germline V gives CDR1 SGHVS, CDR2 FNYEAQ. The CDR3 sequence is 13 residues long. V was cut by 5 bases and J by 3 bases, with 11 bases left in between. The CDR3 DNA reads as TGTGCCAGCAGCCCAGACGGCTACTACGAGCAGTACTTC. Protein product: CASSPDGYYEQYF.

The chain carries TRBV10-3 and TRBJ2-7; D unclear. The length of the CDR3 is 14 residues. Trimming left V 2 bases short and J 5 bases short, with 13 bases between. The germline CDR1 and CDR2 sequences are ENHRY and SYGVKD. The chain's CDR3 is CAISEATRSHEQYF. CDR3 nucleotide sequence: TGTGCCATCAGTGAGGCTACTCGGAGCCACGAGCAGTACTTC.

This clone was detected only a few times. This sequence joins TRBV14 and TRBJ1-1, with D perhaps TRBD1 (5 bases). The CDR3 loop spans 13 amino acids. Trimming left V 4 bases short and J 1 base short, with 7 bases between. Germline V gene sequence: CDR1 SGHDN, CDR2 FVKESK. The CDR3 loop reads CASSPQGNTEAFF. CDR3 DNA sequence: TGTGCCAGCAGCCCGCAGGGGAACACTGAAGCTTTCTTT.

The chain joins TRBV20-1 to TRBJ1-1; D possibly corresponds to TRBD1 (5 bases). Per the germline V gene, CDR1 is DFQATT and CDR2 is SNEGSKA (reference sequence). The CDR3 sequence is 10 residues long. The germline V and J ends were trimmed by 5 bases and 10 bases, with 11 bases remaining between them. The DNA for the CDR3 is TGCAGTGCTGGTGAGGGGCGAGCTTTCTTT. This codes for CSAGEGRAFF.

The chain combines TRBV9 with TRBJ2-3; weak D call: TRBD1 (6 bases). Germline values: CDR1 SGDLS, CDR2 YYNGEE. Trimming stripped 6 bases from V and 4 bases from J, with 18 bases between. This CDR3 is built from 15 residues. The CDR3 loop is CASTVGASGADTQYF. In DNA form, the CDR3 reads TGTGCCAGCACCGTCGGCGCCTCAGGGGCAGATACGCAGTATTTT.

This clone was counted only a few times. V usage is TRBV5-1 and J usage is TRBJ2-1; D is uncertain. Germline assignment: CDR1 SGHRS and CDR2 YFSETQ. V was clipped by 4 bases and J by 0 bases, with 8 bases between them. The CDR3 has 14 residues. CDR3 sequence: CASSPEHSYNEQFF. CDR3 coding DNA: TGCGCCAGCAGCCCCGAGCACTCCTACAATGAGCAGTTCTTC.

The chain recombines TRBV9 with TRBJ2-3; 12 nucleotides line up with TRBD2. Germline V gives CDR1 SGDLS, CDR2 YYNGEE. After removal of 3 bases from V and 0 bases from J, the junction contained 5 bases not matched to a gene. CDR3 length: 17 amino acids. The CDR3 DNA reads TGTGCCAGCAGCGCCATAGGGACTAGCGGGAGCACAGATACGCAGTATTTT. Protein sequence: CASSAIGTSGSTDTQYF.

J is TRBJ2-1 and V is TRBV14; D ambiguous. V lost 1 base and J 9 bases, leaving 10 bases between the germline ends. The germline gives CDR1 SGHDN, CDR2 FVKESK. The CDR3 length is 13 residues. CDR3 coding DNA: TGTGCCAGCAGCCAAGTAACCGCGGCTGAGCAGTTCTTC. It codes for CASSQVTAAEQFF.

This clone came up a few times. The V and J genes are TRBV7-2 and TRBJ2-4; 9 bases fit TRBD1. V shed 3 bases and J 5 bases; nucleotides not matched to a gene: 5. From germline, CDR1 is SGHTA and CDR2 FQGNSA. CDR3 length: 15 amino acids. CDR3 DNA sequence: TGTGCCAGCAGCTTTACAGGGGGCGCGGAAAACATTCAGTACTTC. Residues: CASSFTGGAENIQYF.

This CDR3 is CASTGQGVETQYF. CDR3 nucleotides: TGTGCCAGCACTGGACAGGGAGTGGAGACCCAGTACTTC. The gene calls are TRBV6-5 and TRBJ2-5, with 8 bases aligning to TRBD1. CDR3 size: 13 residues. Per the germline V gene, CDR1 is MNHEY and CDR2 is SVGAGI. Unmatched junction bases numbered 6, after V lost 7 bases and J lost 5 bases.

This clone has only a few counts. CDR3 region: CASSPQFRVWTPEAFF. The CDR3 region has the DNA TGTGCCAGCTCACCACAGTTTCGGGTGTGGACCCCTGAAGCTTTCTTT. The chain links TRBV18 to TRBJ1-1; D remains ambiguous. Trimming removed 1 base from V and 6 bases from J, with 18 bases in between. Germline-derived CDR1 and CDR2 are KGHSH and LQKENI. CDR3 length: 16 amino acids.

The sample holds many counts of this clone. The chain has TRBV29-1 and TRBJ1-2; D is perhaps TRBD1 (6 bases). CDR1 is SQVTM, CDR2 ANQGSEA, per germline. V lost 7 bases and J lost 5, with 23 bases in between. The CDR3 has 15 residues. The CDR3 is CSASQIGGPLYGYTF. The CDR3 nucleotides are TGCAGCGCTAGCCAAATTGGGGGCCCACTATATGGCTACACCTTC.

This clone has only a few counts. The V call is TRBV2, the J call TRBJ2-5; TRBD1 matches 7 bases. The CDR3 spans 15 residues. CDR1 and CDR2 from the germline V gene are SNHLY and FYNNEI. Germline trimming cut 6 bases from V and 0 bases from J; bases unmatched to any gene: 7. For the CDR3, the DNA is TGTGCCAGCAGGGGACCGGGACAGAACCAAGAGACCCAGTACTTC. It codes for CASRGPGQNQETQYF.

Only a few counts were recorded for this clone. The chain combines TRBV9 with TRBJ2-1; TRBD1 is a possible D gene (5 bases). The germline V gene has CDR1 SGDLS and CDR2 YYNGEE. The CDR3 runs 16 residues. Trimming removed 0 bases at V and 4 bases at J, with 14 bases between. The CDR3 protein is CASSVDTRPGYNEQFF. CDR3 sequence (DNA): TGTGCCAGCAGCGTAGATACCCGACCAGGGTACAATGAGCAGTTCTTC.

This clone was counted a few times. The chain couples TRBV29-1 to TRBJ1-1; unclear D gene. V was shortened by 8 bases and J by 3 bases, with 10 bases between the two germline ends. The CDR3 runs to 11 residues. Germline assignment: CDR1 SQVTM and CDR2 ANQGSEA. CDR3 bases: TGCAGCAATAGGAGGGACACTGAAGCTTTCTTT. It translates to CSNRRDTEAFF.